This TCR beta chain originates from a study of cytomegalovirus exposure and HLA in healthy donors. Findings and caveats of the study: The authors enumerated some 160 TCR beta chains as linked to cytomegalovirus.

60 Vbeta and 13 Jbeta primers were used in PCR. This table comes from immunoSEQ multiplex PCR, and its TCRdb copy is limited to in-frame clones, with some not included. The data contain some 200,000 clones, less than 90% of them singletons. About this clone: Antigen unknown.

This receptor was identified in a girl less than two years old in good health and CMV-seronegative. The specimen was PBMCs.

The CDR3 reads CVGGLAGGRHNEQFF. The CDR3 DNA reads as TGTGTCGGGGGCCTAGCGGGAGGGAGGCACAATGAGCAGTTCTTC. The chain links TRBV30 to TRBJ2-1; TRBD2 aligns across 12 bases. The germline gives CDR1 GTSNPN, CDR2 SVGIG (reference sequence). The CDR3 sequence is 15 residues long.